This T cell receptor (beta chain) is drawn from a study of T cell responses to AZD1222 COVID-19 vaccine. At the level of the study: It was second doses at about 4 or about 12 weeks that were pooled.

This CDR3 spans 19 amino acids. CDR1 SEHNR and CDR2 FQNEAQ come from the germline V gene (reference sequence). V was clipped by 5 bases and J by 2 bases, with 28 bases between them. The study, taken as a whole, reports: Researchers took repertoire samples only after the peak T cell response had come.

In the case of this clone: Its antigen is still unknown.

Sequencing used immunoSEQ multiplex PCR; TCRdb keeps in-frame clones, though not all of them. Altogether about 130,000 clones are present, around 94% being singletons, with the ten largest covering approximately 6.3%. This receptor was obtained from an adult in good health. This rearrangement joins TRBV7-9 to TRBJ2-7; D is possibly TRBD2 (5 bases). Material: peripheral blood, obtained on day 0 of AZD1222 vaccination. The DNA for the CDR3 is TGTGCCAGCAGCCACGTCTTAGCGCGCGGGCTGCCGGCCACCTACGAGCAGTACTTC. This sequence encodes CASSHVLARGLPATYEQYF.